This TCR beta chain was obtained from a study of early T cells in non-severe SARS-CoV-2 infection. Study at large: Bulk RNA from unsorted whole blood was sequenced; chains were unpaired.

This clonotype showed up just a few times. Unique molecular identifiers tagged individual cDNA molecules. TCRdb itself ran the 5' RACE reads through MiXCR, one entry per CDR3 protein. The table records some 81,000 distinct CDR3 sequences, roughly 16% of them present only once. The germline CDR1 and CDR2 sequences are SEHNR and FQNEAQ (reference sequence). Losses at the gene ends were 0 bases for V and 1 base for J; bases not matched to a gene: 11. This CDR3 has 20 residues. Sequencing used whole blood. The receptor was isolated from an adult who was a healthcare worker with PCR-confirmed SARS-CoV-2 infection or an uninfected control (not recorded which). The rearrangement links TRBV7-9 to TRBJ2-4, with TRBD2 identical over 11 bases. The CDR3 reads CASSLASTSGANGAKNIQYF. CDR3 DNA: TGTGCCAGCAGCTTAGCGTCGACTAGCGGGGCTAACGGGGCCAAAAACATTCAGTACTTC.